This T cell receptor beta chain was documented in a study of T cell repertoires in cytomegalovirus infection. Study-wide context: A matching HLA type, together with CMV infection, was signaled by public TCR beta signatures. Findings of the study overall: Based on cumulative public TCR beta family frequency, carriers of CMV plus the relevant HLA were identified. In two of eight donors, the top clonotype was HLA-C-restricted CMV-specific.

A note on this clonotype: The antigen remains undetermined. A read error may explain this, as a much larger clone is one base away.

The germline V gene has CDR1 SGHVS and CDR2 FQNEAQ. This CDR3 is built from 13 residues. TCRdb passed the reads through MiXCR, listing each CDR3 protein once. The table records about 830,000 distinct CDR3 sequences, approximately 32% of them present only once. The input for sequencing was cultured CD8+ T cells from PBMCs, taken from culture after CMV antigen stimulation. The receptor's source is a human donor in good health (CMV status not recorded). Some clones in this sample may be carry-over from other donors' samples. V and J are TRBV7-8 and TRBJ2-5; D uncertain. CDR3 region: CVSSSAYWQTQYF. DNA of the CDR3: TGTGTCAGCAGCTCGGCCTACTGGCAGACCCAGTACTTC. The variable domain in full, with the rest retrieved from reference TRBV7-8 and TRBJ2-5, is GAGVSQSPRYKVAKRGQDVALRCDPISGHVSLFWYQQALGQGPEFLTYFQNEAQLDKSGLPSDRFFAERPEGSVSTLKIQRTQQEDSAVYLCVSSSAYWQTQYFGPGTRLLVL.